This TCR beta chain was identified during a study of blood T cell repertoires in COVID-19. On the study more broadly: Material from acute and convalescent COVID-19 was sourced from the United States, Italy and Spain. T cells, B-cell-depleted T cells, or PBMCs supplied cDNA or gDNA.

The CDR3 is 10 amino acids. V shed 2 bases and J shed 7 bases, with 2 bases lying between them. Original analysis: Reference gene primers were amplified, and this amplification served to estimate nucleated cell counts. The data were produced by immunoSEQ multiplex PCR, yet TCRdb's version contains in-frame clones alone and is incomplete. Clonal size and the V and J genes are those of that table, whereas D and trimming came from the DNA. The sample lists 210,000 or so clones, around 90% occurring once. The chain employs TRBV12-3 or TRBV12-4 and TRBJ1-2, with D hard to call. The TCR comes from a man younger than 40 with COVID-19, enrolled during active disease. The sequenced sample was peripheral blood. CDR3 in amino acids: CASSLRGYTF. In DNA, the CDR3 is TGTGCCAGCAGTTTACGTGGCTACACCTTC.